The T cell receptor (beta chain) described here comes from a study of CD8 T cells in ankylosing spondylitis. Study outcomes and limitations: The disease-linked clones had a CD8+ phenotype and low blood frequencies. Within ankylosing spondylitis blood, a TCR beta motif made up of eight highly homologous variants appeared to be characteristic. Reportedly, matched ankylosing spondylitis synovial fluid was significantly enriched for disease-linked clones. Both synovial fluid and blood in reactive arthritis had previously been reported to carry some motif variants.

This clonotype has just a few counts. What it recognizes is unknown. Between the trimmed V and J ends, which lost 0 bases and 5 bases, there was a span of 11 bases. The germline V gene has CDR1 SEHNR and CDR2 FQNEAQ (reference sequence). This CDR3 has 15 amino acids. A single record per CDR3 protein comes from TCRdb applying MiXCR to the 5' RACE reads. This table has 220,000 or so distinct CDR3 sequences, around 16% appearing once. The chain employs TRBV7-9 and TRBJ2-1; tentative D call: TRBD2 (6 bases). What was sequenced was blood, either unsorted or a sorted T cell fraction (not recorded which). The clonotype originates from a male donor with ankylosing spondylitis. As DNA, the CDR3 is TGTGCCAGCAGCTTAGCGGGAGGTACGGACAATGAGCAGTTCTTC. This sequence encodes CASSLAGGTDNEQFF.